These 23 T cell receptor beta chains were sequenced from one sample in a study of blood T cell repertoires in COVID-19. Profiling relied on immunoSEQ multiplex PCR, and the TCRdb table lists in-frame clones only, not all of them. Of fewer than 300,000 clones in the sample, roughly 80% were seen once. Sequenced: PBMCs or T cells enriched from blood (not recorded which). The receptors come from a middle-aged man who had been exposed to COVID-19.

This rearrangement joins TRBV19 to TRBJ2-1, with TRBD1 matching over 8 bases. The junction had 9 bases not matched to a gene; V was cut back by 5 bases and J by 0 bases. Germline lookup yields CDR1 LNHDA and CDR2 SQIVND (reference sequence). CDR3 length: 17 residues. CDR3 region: CASSLNRDRSSYNEQFF. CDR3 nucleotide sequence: TGTGCCAGTAGTCTAAACCGGGACAGGAGCTCCTACAATGAGCAGTTCTTC.

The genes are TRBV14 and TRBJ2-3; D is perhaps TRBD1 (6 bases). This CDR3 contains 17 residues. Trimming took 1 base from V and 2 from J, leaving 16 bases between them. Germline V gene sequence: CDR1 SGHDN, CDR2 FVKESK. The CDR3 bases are TGTGCCAGCAGCCAAGCTGGGCTTGGACAGCCCACAGATACGCAGTATTTT. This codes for CASSQAGLGQPTDTQYF.

The CDR3 spells CASSLGSYSGANVLTF. CDR3 bases: TGTGCCAGCAGCTTAGGCAGTTACTCTGGGGCCAACGTCCTGACTTTC. This chain connects TRBV11-3 to TRBJ2-6; D gene ambiguous. This CDR3 has 16 amino acids. V lost 1 base and J 0 bases, leaving 7 bases between the germline ends. Looked up from germline, CDR1 is SGHNT and CDR2 is YENEEA.

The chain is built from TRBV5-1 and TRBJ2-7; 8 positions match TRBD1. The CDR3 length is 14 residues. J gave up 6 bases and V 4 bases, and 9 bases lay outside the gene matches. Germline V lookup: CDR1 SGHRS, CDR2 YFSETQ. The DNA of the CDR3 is TGCGCCAGCAGCACACAGACAGGGGCTGGCGAGCAGTACTTC. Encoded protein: CASSTQTGAGEQYF.

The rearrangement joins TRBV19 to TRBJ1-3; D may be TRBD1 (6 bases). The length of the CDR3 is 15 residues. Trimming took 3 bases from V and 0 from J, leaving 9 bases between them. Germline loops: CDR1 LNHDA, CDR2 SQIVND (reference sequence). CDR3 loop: CASSISQGSGNTIYF. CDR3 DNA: TGTGCCAGTAGTATCTCACAGGGCTCTGGAAACACCATATATTTT.

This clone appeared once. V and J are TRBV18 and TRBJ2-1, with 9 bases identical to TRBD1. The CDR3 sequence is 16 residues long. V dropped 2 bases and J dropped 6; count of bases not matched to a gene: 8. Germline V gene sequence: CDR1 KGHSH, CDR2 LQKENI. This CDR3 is CASSPGVTGGINEQFF. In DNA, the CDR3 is TGTGCCAGCTCACCAGGGGTGACAGGGGGGATCAATGAGCAGTTCTTC.

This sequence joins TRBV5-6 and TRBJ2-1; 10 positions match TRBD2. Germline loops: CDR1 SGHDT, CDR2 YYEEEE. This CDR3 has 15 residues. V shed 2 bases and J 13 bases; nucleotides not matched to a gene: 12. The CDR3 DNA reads TGTGCCAGCAGCTTAACCGGGACTAGCGCATTGTTTCAGTTCTTC. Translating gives CASSLTGTSALFQFF.

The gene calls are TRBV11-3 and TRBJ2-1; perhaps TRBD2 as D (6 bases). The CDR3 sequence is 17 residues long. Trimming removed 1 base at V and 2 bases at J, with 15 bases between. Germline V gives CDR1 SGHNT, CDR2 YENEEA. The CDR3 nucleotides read TGTGCCAGCAGCTTAGGCTGGTCGGGCGGGGCCTACAATGAGCAGTTCTTC. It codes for CASSLGWSGGAYNEQFF.

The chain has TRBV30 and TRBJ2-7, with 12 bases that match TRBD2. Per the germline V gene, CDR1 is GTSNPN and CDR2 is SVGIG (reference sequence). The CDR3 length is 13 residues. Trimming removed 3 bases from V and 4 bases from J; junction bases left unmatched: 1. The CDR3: CAWRLAGGYEQYF. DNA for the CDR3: TGTGCCTGGAGACTAGCGGGAGGATACGAGCAGTACTTC. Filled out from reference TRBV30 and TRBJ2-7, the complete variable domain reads SQTIHQWPATLVQPVGSPLSLECTVEGTSNPNLYWYRQAAGRGLQLLFYSVGIGQISSEVPQNLSASRPQDRQFILSSKKLLLSDSGFYLCAWRLAGGYEQYFGPGTRLTVT.

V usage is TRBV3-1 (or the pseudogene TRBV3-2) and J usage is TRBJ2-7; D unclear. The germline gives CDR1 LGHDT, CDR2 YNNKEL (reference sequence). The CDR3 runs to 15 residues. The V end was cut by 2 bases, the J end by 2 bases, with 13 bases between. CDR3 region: CASSQSPTVTYEQYF. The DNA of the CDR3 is TGTGCCAGCAGCCAAAGCCCTACAGTTACCTACGAGCAGTACTTC.

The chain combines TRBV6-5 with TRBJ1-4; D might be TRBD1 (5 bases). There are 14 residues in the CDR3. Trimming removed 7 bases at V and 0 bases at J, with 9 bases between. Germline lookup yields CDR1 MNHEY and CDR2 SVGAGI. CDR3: CASKGAATNEKLFF. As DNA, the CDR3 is TGTGCCAGCAAAGGGGCGGCAACTAATGAAAAACTGTTTTTT.

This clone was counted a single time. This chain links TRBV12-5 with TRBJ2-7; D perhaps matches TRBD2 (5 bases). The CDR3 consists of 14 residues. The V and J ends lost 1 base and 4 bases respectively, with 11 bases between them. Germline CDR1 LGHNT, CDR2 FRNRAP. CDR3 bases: TGTGCTAGTGGTTTGGCACACGGGGAATACGAGCAGTACTTC. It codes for CASGLAHGEYEQYF.

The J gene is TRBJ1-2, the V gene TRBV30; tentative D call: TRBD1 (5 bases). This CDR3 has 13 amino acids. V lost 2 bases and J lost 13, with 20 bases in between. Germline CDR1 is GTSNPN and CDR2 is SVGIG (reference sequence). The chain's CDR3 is CAWSKGAGMLGTF. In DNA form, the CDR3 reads TGTGCCTGGAGTAAAGGGGCCGGTATGCTTGGCACCTTC.

The DNA for the CDR3 is TGTGCCAGCAGTTTGGGGCTCTATGGCTACACCTTC. This gives the protein CASSLGLYGYTF. The chain employs TRBV12-3 or TRBV12-4 and TRBJ1-2, with a possible D match to TRBD1 (5 bases). CDR3 size: 12 residues. Trimming cost V 3 bases and J 4 bases, with 6 bases left between them.

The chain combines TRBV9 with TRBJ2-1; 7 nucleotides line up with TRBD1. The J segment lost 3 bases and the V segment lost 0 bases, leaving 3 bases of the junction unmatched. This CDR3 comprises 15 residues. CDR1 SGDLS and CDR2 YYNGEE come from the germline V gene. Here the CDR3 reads CASSVEGTDYNEQFF. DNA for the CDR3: TGTGCCAGCAGCGTAGAGGGGACAGACTACAATGAGCAGTTCTTC.

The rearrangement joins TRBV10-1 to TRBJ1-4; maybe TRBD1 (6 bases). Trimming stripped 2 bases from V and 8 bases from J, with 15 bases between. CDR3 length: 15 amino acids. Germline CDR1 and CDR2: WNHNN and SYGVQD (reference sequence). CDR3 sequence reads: CASSEGWGPSEKLFF. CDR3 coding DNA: TGCGCCAGCAGTGAGGGTTGGGGGCCATCAGAAAAACTGTTTTTT.

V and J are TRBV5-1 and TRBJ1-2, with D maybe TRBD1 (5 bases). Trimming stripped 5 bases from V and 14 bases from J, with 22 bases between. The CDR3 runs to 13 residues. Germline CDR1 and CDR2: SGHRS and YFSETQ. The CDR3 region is CASRLDPGDAVTF. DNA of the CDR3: TGCGCCAGCAGGCTGGACCCGGGGGACGCCGTGACCTTC.

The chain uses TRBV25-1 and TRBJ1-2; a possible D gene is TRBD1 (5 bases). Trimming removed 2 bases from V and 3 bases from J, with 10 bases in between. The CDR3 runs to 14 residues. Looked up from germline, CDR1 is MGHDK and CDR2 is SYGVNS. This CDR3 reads CASSEGGDYYGYTF. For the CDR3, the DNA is TGTGCCAGCAGTGAAGGGGGGGACTACTATGGCTACACCTTC.

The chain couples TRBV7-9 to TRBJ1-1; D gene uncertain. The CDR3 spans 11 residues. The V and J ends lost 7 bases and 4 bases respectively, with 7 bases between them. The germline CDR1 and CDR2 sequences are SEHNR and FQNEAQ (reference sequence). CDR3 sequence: CASTPSTEAFF. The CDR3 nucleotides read TGTGCCAGCACCCCGTCCACTGAAGCTTTCTTT.

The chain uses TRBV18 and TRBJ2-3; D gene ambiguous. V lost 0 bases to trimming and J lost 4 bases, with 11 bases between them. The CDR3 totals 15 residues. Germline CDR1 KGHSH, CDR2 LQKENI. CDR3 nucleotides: TGTGCCAGCTCACCACCAGGCAGGTGGGCAGATACGCAGTATTTT. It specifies CASSPPGRWADTQYF. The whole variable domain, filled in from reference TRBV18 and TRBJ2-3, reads NAGVMQNPRHLVRRRGQEARLRCSPMKGHSHVYWYRQLPEEGLKFMVYLQKENIIDESGMPKERFSAEFPKEGPSILRIQQVVRGDSAAYFCASSPPGRWADTQYFGPGTRLTVL.

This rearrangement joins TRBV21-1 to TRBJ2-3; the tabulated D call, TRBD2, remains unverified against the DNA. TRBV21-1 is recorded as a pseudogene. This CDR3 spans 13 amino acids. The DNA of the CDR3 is TGTGCCAGCAGCAAAGAAGTAGCAGATACGCAGTATTTT. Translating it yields CASSKEVADTQYF.

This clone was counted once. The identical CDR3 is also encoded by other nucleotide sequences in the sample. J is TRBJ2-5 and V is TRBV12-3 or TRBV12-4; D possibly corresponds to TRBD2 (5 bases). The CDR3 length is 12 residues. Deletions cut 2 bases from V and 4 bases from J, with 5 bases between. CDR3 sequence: CASSLRGETQYF. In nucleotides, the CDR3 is TGTGCCAGCAGTTTACGGGGAGAGACCCAGTACTTC.

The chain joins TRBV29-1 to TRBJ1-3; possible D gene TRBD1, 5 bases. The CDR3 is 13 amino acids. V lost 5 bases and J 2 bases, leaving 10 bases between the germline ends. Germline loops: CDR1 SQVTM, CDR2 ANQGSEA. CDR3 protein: CSVKGEPGNTIYF. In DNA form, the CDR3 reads TGCAGCGTTAAAGGGGAGCCTGGAAACACCATATATTTT.